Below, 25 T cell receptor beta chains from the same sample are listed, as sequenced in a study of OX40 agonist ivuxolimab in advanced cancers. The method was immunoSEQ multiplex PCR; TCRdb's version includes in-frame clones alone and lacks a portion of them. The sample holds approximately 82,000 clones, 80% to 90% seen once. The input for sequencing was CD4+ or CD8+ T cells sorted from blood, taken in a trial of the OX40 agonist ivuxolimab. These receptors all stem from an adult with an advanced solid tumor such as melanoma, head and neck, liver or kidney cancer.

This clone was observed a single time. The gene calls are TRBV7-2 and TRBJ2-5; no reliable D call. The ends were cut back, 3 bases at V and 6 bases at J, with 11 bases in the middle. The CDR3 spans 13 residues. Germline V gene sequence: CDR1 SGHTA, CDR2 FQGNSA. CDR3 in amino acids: CASSLRGKQTQYF. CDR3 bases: TGTGCCAGCAGCTTGAGAGGAAAACAGACCCAGTACTTC.

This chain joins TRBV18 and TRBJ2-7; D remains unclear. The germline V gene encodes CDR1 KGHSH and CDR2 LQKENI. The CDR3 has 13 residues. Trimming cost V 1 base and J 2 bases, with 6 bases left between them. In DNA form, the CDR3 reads TGTGCCAGCTCACCACGCCCCACCTACGAGCAGTACTTC. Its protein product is CASSPRPTYEQYF. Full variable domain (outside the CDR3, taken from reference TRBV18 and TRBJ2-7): NAGVMQNPRHLVRRRGQEARLRCSPMKGHSHVYWYRQLPEEGLKFMVYLQKENIIDESGMPKERFSAEFPKEGPSILRIQQVVRGDSAAYFCASSPRPTYEQYFGPGTRLTVT.

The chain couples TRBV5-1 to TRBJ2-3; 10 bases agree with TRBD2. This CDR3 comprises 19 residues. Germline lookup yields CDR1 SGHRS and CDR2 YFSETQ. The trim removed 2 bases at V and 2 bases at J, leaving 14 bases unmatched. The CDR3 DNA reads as TGCGCCAGCAGCTTCTTTGTAGCGGGAGGCCCAGGGTCCACAGATACGCAGTATTTT. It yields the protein CASSFFVAGGPGSTDTQYF.

DNA for the CDR3: TGTGCCAGCAGCTCCAAATTTCTAGCGGGCCAAGAGACCCAGTACTTC. It codes for CASSSKFLAGQETQYF. The V gene is TRBV4-2, the J gene TRBJ2-5; the match to TRBD2 covers 8 bases. The germline V gene encodes CDR1 LGHNA and CDR2 YNFKEQ. After removal of 5 bases from V and 1 base from J, the junction contained 9 bases not matched to a gene. There are 16 residues in the CDR3.

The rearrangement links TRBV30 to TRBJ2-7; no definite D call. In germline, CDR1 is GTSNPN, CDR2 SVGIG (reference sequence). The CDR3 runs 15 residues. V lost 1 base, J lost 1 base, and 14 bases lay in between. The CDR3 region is CAWSADSGQSYEQYF. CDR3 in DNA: TGTGCCTGGAGTGCCGATAGTGGCCAGTCCTACGAGCAGTACTTC.

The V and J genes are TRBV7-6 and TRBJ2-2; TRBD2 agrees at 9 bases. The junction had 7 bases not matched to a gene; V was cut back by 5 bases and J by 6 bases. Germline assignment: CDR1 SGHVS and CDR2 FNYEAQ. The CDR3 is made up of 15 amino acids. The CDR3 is CASSAGTSSAGELFF. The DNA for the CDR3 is TGTGCCAGCAGCGCCGGGACTAGCTCCGCCGGGGAGCTGTTTTTT.

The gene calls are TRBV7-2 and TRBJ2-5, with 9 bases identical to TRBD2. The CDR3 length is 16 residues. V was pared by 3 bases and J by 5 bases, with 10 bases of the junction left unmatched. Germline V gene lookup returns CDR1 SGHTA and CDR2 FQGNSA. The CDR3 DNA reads TGTGCCAGCAGCTTTAGTTTAGCGGGAGAGTGGGAGACCCAGTACTTC. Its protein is CASSFSLAGEWETQYF.

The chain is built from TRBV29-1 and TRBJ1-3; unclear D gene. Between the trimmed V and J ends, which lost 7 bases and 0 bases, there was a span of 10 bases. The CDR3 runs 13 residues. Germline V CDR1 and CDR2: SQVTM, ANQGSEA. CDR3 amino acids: CSGLVTSGNTIYF. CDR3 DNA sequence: TGCAGCGGCTTAGTGACCTCTGGAAACACCATATATTTT.

DNA for the CDR3: TGTGCCAGCAGGGGACAGGGCTTGGGCAATCAGCCCCAGCATTTT. Its translation is CASRGQGLGNQPQHF. The rearrangement joins TRBV2 to TRBJ1-5; TRBD1 agrees at 9 bases. This CDR3 has 15 amino acids. Germline V CDR1 and CDR2: SNHLY, FYNNEI. Trimming cost V 6 bases and J 2 bases; bases outside gene matches: 5.

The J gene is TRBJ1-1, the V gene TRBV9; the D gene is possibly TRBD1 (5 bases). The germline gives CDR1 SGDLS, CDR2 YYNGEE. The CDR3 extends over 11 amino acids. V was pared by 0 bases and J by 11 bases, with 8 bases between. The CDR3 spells CASSVGGRAFF. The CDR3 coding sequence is TGTGCCAGCAGCGTAGGGGGGAGGGCTTTCTTT.

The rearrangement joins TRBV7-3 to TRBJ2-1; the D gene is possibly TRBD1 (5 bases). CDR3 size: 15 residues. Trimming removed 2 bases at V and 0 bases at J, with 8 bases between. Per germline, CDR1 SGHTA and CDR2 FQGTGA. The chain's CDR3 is CASSLAGPSYNEQFF. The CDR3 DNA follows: TGTGCCAGCAGCTTAGCAGGGCCCTCCTACAATGAGCAGTTCTTC.

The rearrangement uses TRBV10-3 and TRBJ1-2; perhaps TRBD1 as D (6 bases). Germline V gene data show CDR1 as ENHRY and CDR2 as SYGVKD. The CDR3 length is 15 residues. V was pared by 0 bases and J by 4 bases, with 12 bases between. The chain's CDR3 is CAISESPDSRYGYTF. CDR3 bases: TGTGCCATCAGTGAGTCCCCGGACAGCCGCTATGGCTACACCTTC.

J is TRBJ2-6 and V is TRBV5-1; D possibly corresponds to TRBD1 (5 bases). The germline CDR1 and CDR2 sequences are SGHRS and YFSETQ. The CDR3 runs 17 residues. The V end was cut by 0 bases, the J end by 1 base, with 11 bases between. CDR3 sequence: CASSLEGHRSGANVLTF. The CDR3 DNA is TGCGCCAGCAGCTTGGAAGGACACAGATCTGGGGCCAACGTCCTGACTTTC.

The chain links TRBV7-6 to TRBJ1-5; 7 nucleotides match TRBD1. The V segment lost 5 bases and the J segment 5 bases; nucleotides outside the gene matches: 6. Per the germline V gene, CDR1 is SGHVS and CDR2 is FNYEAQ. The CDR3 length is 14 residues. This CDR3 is CASSRGTADQPQHF. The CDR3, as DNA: TGTGCCAGCAGCCGGGGGACAGCGGATCAGCCCCAGCATTTT.

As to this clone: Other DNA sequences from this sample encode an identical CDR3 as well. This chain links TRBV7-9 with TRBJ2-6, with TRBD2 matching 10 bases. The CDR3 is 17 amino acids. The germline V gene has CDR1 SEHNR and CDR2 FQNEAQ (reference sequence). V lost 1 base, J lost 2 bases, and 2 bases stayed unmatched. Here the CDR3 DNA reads TGTGCCAGCAGCTTAGAGCTAGCGGGAGCTGGGGCCAACGTCCTGACTTTC. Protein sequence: CASSLELAGAGANVLTF.

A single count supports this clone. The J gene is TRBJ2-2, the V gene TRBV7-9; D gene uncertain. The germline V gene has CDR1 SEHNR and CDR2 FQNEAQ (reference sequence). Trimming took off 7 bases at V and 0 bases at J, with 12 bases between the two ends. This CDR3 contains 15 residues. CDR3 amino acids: CASTNERPNTGELFF. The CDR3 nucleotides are TGTGCCAGCACCAACGAGCGACCGAACACCGGGGAGCTGTTTTTT.

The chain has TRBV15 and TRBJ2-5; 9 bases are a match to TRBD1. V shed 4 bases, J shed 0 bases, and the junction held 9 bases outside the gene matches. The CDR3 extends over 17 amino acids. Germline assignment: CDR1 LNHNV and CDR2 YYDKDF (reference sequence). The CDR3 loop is CATSTHTGTGYQETQYF. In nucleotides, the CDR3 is TGTGCCACCAGCACACATACCGGGACAGGGTACCAAGAGACCCAGTACTTC.

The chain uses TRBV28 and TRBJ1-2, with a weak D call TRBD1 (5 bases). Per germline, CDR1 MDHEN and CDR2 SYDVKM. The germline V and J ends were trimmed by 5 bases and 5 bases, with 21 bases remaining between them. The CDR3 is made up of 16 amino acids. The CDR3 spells CASSGETDSRIYGYTF. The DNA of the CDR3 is TGTGCCAGCAGTGGGGAGACAGATTCAAGAATATATGGCTACACCTTC.

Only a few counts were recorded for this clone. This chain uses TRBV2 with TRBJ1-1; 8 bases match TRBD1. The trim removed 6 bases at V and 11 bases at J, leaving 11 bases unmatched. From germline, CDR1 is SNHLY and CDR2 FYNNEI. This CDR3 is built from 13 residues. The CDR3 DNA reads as TGTGCCAGCAGGAGCCAGGGGGCACTGGGTGCTTTCTTT. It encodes CASRSQGALGAFF.

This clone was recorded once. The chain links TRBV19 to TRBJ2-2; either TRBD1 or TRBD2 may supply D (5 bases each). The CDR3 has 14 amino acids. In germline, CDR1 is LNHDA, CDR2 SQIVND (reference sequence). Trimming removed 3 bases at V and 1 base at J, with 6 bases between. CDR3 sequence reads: CASSMGRNTGELFF. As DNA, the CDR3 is TGTGCCAGTAGTATGGGACGGAACACCGGGGAGCTGTTTTTT. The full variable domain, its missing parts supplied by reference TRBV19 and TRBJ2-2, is DGGITQSPKYLFRKEGQNVTLSCEQNLNHDAMYWYRQDPGQGLRLIYYSQIVNDFQKGDIAEGYSVSREKKESFPLTVTSAQKNPTAFYLCASSMGRNTGELFFGEGSRLTVL.

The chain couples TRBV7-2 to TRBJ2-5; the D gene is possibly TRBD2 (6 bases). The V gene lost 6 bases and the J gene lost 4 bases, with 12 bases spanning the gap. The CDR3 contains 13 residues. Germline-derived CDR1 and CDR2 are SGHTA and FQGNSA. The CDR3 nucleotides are TGTGCCAGCAGTTTGAGTAGCGGAGAGACCCAGTACTTC. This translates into CASSLSSGETQYF.

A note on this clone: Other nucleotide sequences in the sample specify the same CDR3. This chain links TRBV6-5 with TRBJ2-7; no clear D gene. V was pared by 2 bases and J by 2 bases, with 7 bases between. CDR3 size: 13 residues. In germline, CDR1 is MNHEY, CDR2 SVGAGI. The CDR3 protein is CASSYEGTYEQYF. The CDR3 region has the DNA TGTGCCAGCAGTTACGAAGGCACCTACGAGCAGTACTTC.

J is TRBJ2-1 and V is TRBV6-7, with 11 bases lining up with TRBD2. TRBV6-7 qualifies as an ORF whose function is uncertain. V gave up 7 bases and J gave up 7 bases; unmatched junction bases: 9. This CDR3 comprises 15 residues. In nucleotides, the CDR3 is TGTGCCAGCAAAATCGTAGCGGGAGGGCCGAATGAGCAGTTCTTC. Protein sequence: CASKIVAGGPNEQFF.

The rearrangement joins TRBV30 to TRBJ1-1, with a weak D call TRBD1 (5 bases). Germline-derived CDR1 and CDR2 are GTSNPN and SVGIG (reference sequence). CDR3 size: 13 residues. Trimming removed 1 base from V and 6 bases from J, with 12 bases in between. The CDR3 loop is CAWSASVGAEAFF. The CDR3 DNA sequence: TGTGCCTGGAGTGCTTCAGTAGGGGCTGAAGCTTTCTTT.

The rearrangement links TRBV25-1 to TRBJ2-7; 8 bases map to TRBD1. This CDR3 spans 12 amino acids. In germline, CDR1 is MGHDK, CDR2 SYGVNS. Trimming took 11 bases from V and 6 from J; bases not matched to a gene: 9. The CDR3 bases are TGTGCCGCGGGGACAGGTCCTAGCGAGCAGTACTTC. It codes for CAAGTGPSEQYF.